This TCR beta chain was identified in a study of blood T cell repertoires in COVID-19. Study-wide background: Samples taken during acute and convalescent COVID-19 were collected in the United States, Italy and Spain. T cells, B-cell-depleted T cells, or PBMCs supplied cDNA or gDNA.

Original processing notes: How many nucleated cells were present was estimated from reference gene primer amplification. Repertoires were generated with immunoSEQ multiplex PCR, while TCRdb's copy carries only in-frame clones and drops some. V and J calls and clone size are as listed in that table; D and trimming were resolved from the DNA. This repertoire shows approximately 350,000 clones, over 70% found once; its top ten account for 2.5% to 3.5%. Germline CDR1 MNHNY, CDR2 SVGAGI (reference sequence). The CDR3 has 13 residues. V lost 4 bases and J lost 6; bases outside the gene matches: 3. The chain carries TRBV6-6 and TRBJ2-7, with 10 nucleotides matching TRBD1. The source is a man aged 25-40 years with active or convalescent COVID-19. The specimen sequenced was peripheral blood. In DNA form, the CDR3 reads TGTGCCAGCAGTTTTGACAGGGGGCCCGAGCAGTACTTC. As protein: CASSFDRGPEQYF.